This T cell receptor (beta chain) emerged from a study of breast tumors, draining lymph nodes, adjacent tissues. Germline loops: CDR1 MNHEY, CDR2 SVGEGT. The CDR3 extends over 15 amino acids. V dropped 8 bases and J dropped 3; count of bases not matched to a gene: 12. TCRdb re-called the multiplex PCR reads with MiXCR, one entry per CDR3 protein. This table has around 230,000 distinct CDR3 sequences, around 32% appearing once. The lymph nodes were axillary draining lymph nodes from breast cancer patients. Study results and caveats: Data only fit, rather than demonstrated, lymph node origin of most tumor T cells. Findings are consistent with lymph node origin and intratumoral expansion of most tumor T cells. Tumor repertoires ranked between lymph nodes and nontumor tissue in diversity, with V and J gene preferences.

The table lists this clonotype with a few counts. The antigen remains undetermined. The sequencing input was axillary lymph node tissue. The TCR was taken from a female donor with breast cancer. Some clones in this sample may be carry-over from other donors' samples. The chain joins TRBV6-2 or TRBV6-3 to TRBJ2-7; 8 bases align to TRBD2. The DNA for the CDR3 is TGTGCCAGCCTCCTTACGCCGGGACTAGGCTACGAGCAGTACTTC. It codes for CASLLTPGLGYEQYF.